This is a list of T cell receptor beta chains from one sample in a study of blood T cell repertoires in COVID-19. Assay: immunoSEQ multiplex PCR; the TCRdb copy retains only in-frame clones and omits some. Among around 230,000 clones, roughly nine tenths were seen once, and the ten largest hold approximately 0.69%. The sequenced material came from peripheral blood. These receptors all come from a man aged 40-49 years with acute or convalescent COVID-19. CDR3s include the opening cysteine and the closing phenylalanine or tryptophan. D genes are given only for firm matches. Clone size, where shown, is once, few, many, or a class for clones that have expanded.

v_call	clone_size	d_call	j_call	cdr3_nt	cdr3_aa
TRBV6-5	-	-	TRBJ2-4	TGTGCCAGCAGCCCAATAGAAGTTTCCAAAAACATTCAGTACTTC	CASSPIEVSKNIQYF
TRBV29-1	-	-	TRBJ2-2	TGCAGCGTTGTGACAGCGAACACCGGGGAGCTGTTTTTT	CSVVTANTGELFF
TRBV5-6	-	-	TRBJ1-6	TGTGCCAGCAGCGTGGGACGGAGAGTTAATTCACCCCTCCACTTT	CASSVGRRVNSPLHF
TRBV5-1	-	-	TRBJ1-6	TGCGCCAGCAGCTTGGGAGGGTTAGAATCACCCCTCCACTTT	CASSLGGLESPLHF
TRBV7-9	-	-	TRBJ2-2	TGTGCCAGCAGCTTACCATGGAACACCGGGGAGCTGTTTTTT	CASSLPWNTGELFF
TRBV7-9	few	-	TRBJ2-5	TGTGCCAGCAGCCCGCGGGAGACCCAGTACTTC	CASSPRETQYF
TRBV5-1	-	-	TRBJ2-3	TGCGCCAGCAGCTTGGCACGGGCTAGCGTTACCCCGGATACGCAGTATTTT	CASSLARASVTPDTQYF
TRBV6-6	-	-	TRBJ2-1	TGTGCCAGCAGTTACGCCACGAGGAATGAGCAGTTCTTC	CASSYATRNEQFF
TRBV5-6	-	-	TRBJ1-4	TGTGCCAGCAGCTTGGCAGGACAGCGAAATGAAAAACTGTTTTTT	CASSLAGQRNEKLFF
TRBV30	-	TRBD1	TRBJ2-7	TGTGCCTGGAGTGTACAGACAGGGGTCTCCTACGAGCAGTACTTC	CAWSVQTGVSYEQYF
TRBV19	-	TRBD2	TRBJ2-1	TGTGCCAGTAGTATAGGGGGACTAGCGGATTACAATGAGCAGTTCTTC	CASSIGGLADYNEQFF
TRBV7-3	-	-	TRBJ1-1	TGTGCCAGCAGCTTGCAGGAGAACACTGAAGCTTTCTTT	CASSLQENTEAFF
TRBV30	-	-	TRBJ1-2	TGTGCCTGGAGTTTAACAGGCTGGGGCTACACCTTC	CAWSLTGWGYTF
TRBV2	once	-	TRBJ1-2	TGTGCCAGCAGTGAAAACGGACTCTATGGCTACACCTTC	CASSENGLYGYTF
TRBV12-3/TRBV12-4	once	-	TRBJ1-1	TGTGCCAGCACAACCGGCAGGGTGAGAGCTTTCTTT	CASTTGRVRAFF
TRBV10-3	-	-	TRBJ2-5	TGTGCCATCAGTGAGTCGACCCTGGCTCTTAGCGGGTCAGGGGCCCAGTACTTC	CAISESTLALSGSGAQYF
TRBV15	-	TRBD2	TRBJ2-7	TGTGCCACCAGCAGAGATCTCGGAGAACCGGGACTAGGGGTTGAGCAGTACTTC	CATSRDLGEPGLGVEQYF
TRBV30	-	-	TRBJ2-4	TGTGCCTGGAGGGGAGTCGGCAAAAACATTCAGTACTTC	CAWRGVGKNIQYF
TRBV3-1/TRBV3-2	-	TRBD2	TRBJ2-3	TGTGCCAGCAGCCAGAGGACTAGCGGGGCCAGCACAGATACGCAGTATTTT	CASSQRTSGASTDTQYF
TRBV7-2	-	TRBD1	TRBJ2-5	TGTGCCAGCAGCCAAAAAGGGGGCGTAGAGACCCAGTACTTC	CASSQKGGVETQYF
TRBV6-5	-	-	TRBJ1-2	TGTGCCACCCGATTCCGGGGAATTGCCGACTATGGCTACACCTTC	CATRFRGIADYGYTF
TRBV3-1/TRBV3-2	-	TRBD2	TRBJ2-1	TGTGCCAGCAGCCAATGGACGGGGGGGTACAATGAGCAGTTCTTC	CASSQWTGGYNEQFF
TRBV7-2	-	-	TRBJ1-1	TGTGCCAGCAGCGTTCTGGCAGGGCGCGGCACTGAAGCTTTCTTT	CASSVLAGRGTEAFF
TRBV29-1	-	-	TRBJ1-4	TGCAGCGTTGAACACAGGGAGGGGGAAAAACTGTTTTTT	CSVEHREGEKLFF
TRBV6-5	-	-	TRBJ1-1	TGTGCCAGCAGTTCCGGCGGGGTGGGAACTGAAGCTTTCTTT	CASSSGGVGTEAFF
TRBV6-1	-	-	TRBJ2-5	TGTGCCAGCAGTGAAATGTCGGGATCGTGGGAGACCCAGTACTTC	CASSEMSGSWETQYF
TRBV19	-	-	TRBJ1-3	TGTGCCAGTAGTATATCAGGGGCCGTCTCTGGAAACACCATATATTTT	CASSISGAVSGNTIYF
TRBV3-1/TRBV3-2	-	TRBD1	TRBJ2-7	TGTGCCAGCAGCCAAGCCTGGGACAGCGCGTCCTACGAGCAGTACTTC	CASSQAWDSASYEQYF
TRBV18	-	-	TRBJ2-1	TGTGCCAGCTCATCCCCGGTGAATGAGCAGTTCTTC	CASSSPVNEQFF
TRBV5-1	-	-	TRBJ1-5	TGCGCCAGCAGCCCCGAAGGAGCCGGCAATCAGCCCCAGCATTTT	CASSPEGAGNQPQHF
TRBV6-5	-	TRBD1	TRBJ2-2	TGTGCCAGCAGTTACGGGTGGGCAGGGGGCCCCGGGGAGCTGTTTTTT	CASSYGWAGGPGELFF
TRBV6-2/TRBV6-3	-	-	TRBJ2-5	TGTGCCAGCAGTTACTCCAAAGAGACCCAGTACTTC	CASSYSKETQYF
TRBV7-9	-	-	TRBJ2-3	TGTGCCAGCAGCCGCGCAGGGGGCACAGATACGCAGTATTTT	CASSRAGGTDTQYF
TRBV7-9	-	-	TRBJ2-7	TGTGCCAGCAGCTTTTCAGGGGAGTATGGCGAGCAGTACTTC	CASSFSGEYGEQYF
TRBV2	-	TRBD1	TRBJ2-3	TGTGCCAGCAGCCCCGGGACAGGGGGCACAGATACGCAGTATTTT	CASSPGTGGTDTQYF